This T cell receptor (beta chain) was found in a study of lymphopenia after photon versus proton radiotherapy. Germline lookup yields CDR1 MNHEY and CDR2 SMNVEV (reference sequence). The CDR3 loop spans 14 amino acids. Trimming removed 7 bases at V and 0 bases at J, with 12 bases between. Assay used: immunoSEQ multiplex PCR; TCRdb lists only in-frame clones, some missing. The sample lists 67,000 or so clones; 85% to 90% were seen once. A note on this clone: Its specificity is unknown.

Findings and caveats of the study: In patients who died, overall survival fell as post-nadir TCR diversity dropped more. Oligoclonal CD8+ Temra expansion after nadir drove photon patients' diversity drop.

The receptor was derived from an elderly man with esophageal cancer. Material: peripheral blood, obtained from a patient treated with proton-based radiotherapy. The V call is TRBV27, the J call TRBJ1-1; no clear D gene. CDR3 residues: CASTRAGLNTEAFF. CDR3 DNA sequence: TGTGCCAGCACGCGGGCAGGACTGAACACTGAAGCTTTCTTT.